Presented here are 30 T cell receptor beta chains from one specimen sequenced in a study of blood T cell repertoires in COVID-19. Generated by immunoSEQ multiplex PCR, the TCRdb table keeps only in-frame clones and is missing some. The data contain tens of thousands of clones, about 80% of them singletons. Material for sequencing was peripheral blood. The receptors were sampled from a human donor in a cohort sampled during active COVID-19.

The V call is TRBV7-9, the J call TRBJ1-2; 7 nucleotides match TRBD1. The germline V gene encodes CDR1 SEHNR and CDR2 FQNEAQ (reference sequence). V gave up 6 bases and J gave up 4 bases; unmatched junction bases: 11. This CDR3 is built from 15 residues. CDR3 DNA sequence: TGTGCCAGCAGATCTACAGGGGAATATAGCTATGGCTACACCTTC. Its translation: CASRSTGEYSYGYTF.

The V call is TRBV9, the J call TRBJ1-1; a possible D gene is TRBD1 (5 bases). This CDR3 has 15 residues. CDR1 and CDR2 (germline): SGDLS, YYNGEE. V lost 4 bases and J 4 bases, leaving 17 bases between the germline ends. CDR3 DNA: TGTGCCAGCAGCCTCATTCAAGCGGGGGTCACTGAAGCTTTCTTT. Translated: CASSLIQAGVTEAFF.

The chain recombines TRBV6-4 with TRBJ1-6; D is possibly TRBD1 (6 bases). The CDR3 is 19 amino acids. Germline V gives CDR1 MRHNA, CDR2 SNTAGT. Between the trimmed V and J ends, which lost 4 bases and 3 bases, there was a span of 22 bases. CDR3 region: CASSARQDSTPIYNSPLHF. The DNA for the CDR3 is TGTGCCAGCAGTGCCCGACAGGACTCAACCCCGATCTATAATTCACCCCTCCACTTT.

J is TRBJ2-5 and V is TRBV10-3; 12 bases align to TRBD1. V was clipped by 6 bases and J by 5 bases; unmatched bases: 4. The germline CDR1 and CDR2 sequences are ENHRY and SYGVKD. The CDR3 sequence is 14 residues long. CDR3 DNA sequence: TGTGCCATCAGGGGACAGGGGGCTACGGAGACCCAGTACTTC. This encodes CAIRGQGATETQYF.

The chain employs TRBV6-2 or TRBV6-3 and TRBJ2-6; a possible D gene is TRBD2 (5 bases). This CDR3 has 15 residues. The V end lost 4 bases, the J end lost 0 bases, and 7 bases lay between the germline ends. Looked up from germline, CDR1 is MNHEY and CDR2 is SVGEGT. CDR3 region: CASSSGNSGANVLTF. In DNA form, the CDR3 reads TGTGCCAGCAGTTCGGGGAACTCTGGGGCCAACGTCCTGACTTTC.

The chain combines TRBV5-1 with TRBJ2-3; 13 bases are shared with TRBD2. V lost 4 bases, J lost 3 bases, and 8 bases stayed unmatched. This CDR3 has 17 residues. Germline loops: CDR1 SGHRS, CDR2 YFSETQ. CDR3 in DNA: TGCGCCAGCAGCGCAGGACTAGCGGGGGAGGTGACAGATACGCAGTATTTT. Amino acid sequence: CASSAGLAGEVTDTQYF.

The CDR3 sequence: CASSSLNRPGELFF. Here the CDR3 DNA reads TGTGCCAGCAGTTCCTTGAACAGACCCGGGGAGCTGTTTTTT. The chain recombines TRBV27 with TRBJ2-2; no definite D call. V lost 4 bases to trimming and J lost 6 bases, with 12 bases between them. This CDR3 comprises 14 residues. Germline V gene sequence: CDR1 MNHEY, CDR2 SMNVEV (reference sequence).

The chain uses TRBV19 and TRBJ1-1, with D hard to call. The CDR3 consists of 15 residues. The V and J ends lost 5 bases and 5 bases respectively, with 18 bases between them. Per germline, CDR1 LNHDA and CDR2 SQIVND (reference sequence). The CDR3 protein is CASSPLTSAGTEAFF. In DNA form, the CDR3 reads TGTGCCAGTAGTCCCTTGACATCCGCGGGTACTGAAGCTTTCTTT.

A few counts support this clone. V gene TRBV30 combines with J gene TRBJ2-7; D gene unclear. Trimming stripped 4 bases from V and 3 bases from J, with 4 bases between. Germline loops: CDR1 GTSNPN, CDR2 SVGIG (reference sequence). The CDR3 sequence is 10 residues long. The CDR3 loop is CAWTSYEQYF. In DNA, the CDR3 is TGTGCCTGGACTAGCTACGAGCAGTACTTC. Supplemented by reference TRBV30 and TRBJ2-7, the full variable domain reads SQTIHQWPATLVQPVGSPLSLECTVEGTSNPNLYWYRQAAGRGLQLLFYSVGIGQISSEVPQNLSASRPQDRQFILSSKKLLLSDSGFYLCAWTSYEQYFGPGTRLTVT.

The chain carries TRBV19 and TRBJ1-5; TRBD1 might be the D (6 bases). V lost 6 bases to trimming and J lost 5 bases, with 17 bases between them. This CDR3 is 15 amino acids long. Germline V gene data show CDR1 as LNHDA and CDR2 as SQIVND (reference sequence). CDR3 region: CASSGGLTGDQPQHF. CDR3 DNA: TGTGCCAGTAGCGGGGGGCTCACGGGCGATCAGCCCCAGCATTTT.

The chain combines TRBV4-1 with TRBJ2-1, with TRBD2 identical over 9 bases. CDR1 and CDR2 (germline): MGHRA, YSYEKL. The CDR3 contains 19 residues. With 0 bases clipped from V and 1 base from J, the junction kept 10 bases outside the gene matches. The chain's CDR3 is CASSQDPGTSSWSYNEQFF. The CDR3 DNA is TGCGCCAGCAGCCAAGACCCCGGGACTAGCTCTTGGTCCTACAATGAGCAGTTCTTC.

CDR3 residues: CAWTPSGSPLHF. CDR3 DNA: TGTGCCTGGACCCCCTCCGGTTCACCCCTCCACTTT. J is TRBJ1-6 and V is TRBV30; D is ambiguous. The length of the CDR3 is 12 residues. Germline V gives CDR1 GTSNPN, CDR2 SVGIG (reference sequence). V gave up 4 bases and J gave up 9 bases, with 10 bases separating them.

The rearrangement links TRBV15 to TRBJ1-1, with 10 bases matching TRBD1. The V and J ends lost 9 bases and 4 bases, in that order; junction bases with no gene match: 5. The CDR3 extends over 13 amino acids. The germline V gene encodes CDR1 LNHNV and CDR2 YYDKDF (reference sequence). The CDR3 reads CATGQGLGTEAFF. The CDR3 region has the DNA TGTGCCACGGGACAGGGGCTTGGCACTGAAGCTTTCTTT.

This chain joins TRBV4-3 and TRBJ2-5; possibly TRBD2 for D (5 bases). The germline V gene encodes CDR1 LGHNA and CDR2 YSLEER. The CDR3 runs 16 residues. Trimming took 0 bases from V and 2 from J, leaving 13 bases between them. CDR3 protein: CASSQEGGGQQETQYF. The CDR3, as DNA: TGCGCCAGCAGCCAAGAAGGCGGCGGGCAGCAAGAGACCCAGTACTTC.

The rearrangement links TRBV28 to TRBJ2-7, with 12 bases matching TRBD2. The CDR3 consists of 17 residues. The V and J ends lost 6 bases and 2 bases, in that order; junction bases with no gene match: 11. Germline CDR1 is MDHEN and CDR2 is SYDVKM. The DNA for the CDR3 is TGTGCCAGCAGCTCAGCCTCACGGACTAGCGGGACCTACGAGCAGTACTTC. Amino acids: CASSSASRTSGTYEQYF.

The chain's CDR3 is CATSDIYYGYTF. The CDR3 nucleotides are TGTGCCACCAGTGATATCTACTATGGCTACACCTTC. This chain links TRBV24-1 with TRBJ1-2; no firm D call. The CDR3 is 12 amino acids. The V gene's germline CDR1 is KGHDR and CDR2 SFDVKD. Trimming removed 3 bases from V and 3 bases from J, with 4 bases in between.

The V and J genes are TRBV7-9 and TRBJ2-1, with 7 bases that match TRBD2. J was trimmed by 7 bases and V by 5 bases; bases with no gene match: 17. This CDR3 is 17 amino acids long. Germline-derived CDR1 and CDR2 are SEHNR and FQNEAQ (reference sequence). CDR3 nucleotides: TGTGCCAGCAGCGACGGGGGGTACAAGGAAAGAAAGAATGAGCAGTTCTTC. This codes for CASSDGGYKERKNEQFF.

The rearrangement uses TRBV9 and TRBJ2-7; D might be TRBD2 (6 bases). Germline V gene data show CDR1 as SGDLS and CDR2 as YYNGEE. Trimming left V 0 bases short and J 7 bases short, with 17 bases between. The CDR3 has 15 amino acids. In DNA, the CDR3 is TGTGCCAGCAGCGTAGACGGAGGGGACGGCGTTGAGCAGTACTTC. This codes for CASSVDGGDGVEQYF.

The rearrangement joins TRBV4-1 to TRBJ2-3; D possibly corresponds to TRBD2 (5 bases). The V and J ends lost 4 bases and 3 bases respectively, with 17 bases between them. CDR1 and CDR2 from the germline V gene are MGHRA and YSYEKL. This CDR3 has 16 residues. CDR3 protein: CASSPRTVAGTDTQYF. The CDR3 DNA sequence: TGCGCCAGCAGCCCTCGGACCGTGGCGGGTACAGATACGCAGTATTTT.

Of note for this clone: Other DNA sequences from this sample encode an identical CDR3 as well. The V gene is TRBV5-1, the J gene TRBJ2-3; no clear D. The germline V gene has CDR1 SGHRS and CDR2 YFSETQ. The CDR3 runs 13 residues. V lost 3 bases and J lost 3, with 8 bases in between. The CDR3 DNA is TGCGCCAGCAGCTCCGGAGTTACAGATACGCAGTATTTT. As protein: CASSSGVTDTQYF.

This sequence joins TRBV4-2 and TRBJ2-3, with 10 positions matching TRBD2. Per germline, CDR1 LGHNA and CDR2 YNFKEQ. After removal of 2 bases from V and 4 bases from J, the junction contained 3 bases not matched to a gene. The CDR3 has 15 amino acids. CDR3 nucleotides: TGTGCCAGCAGCCAAACTAGCGGGGCCCCAGATACGCAGTATTTT. Amino acid sequence: CASSQTSGAPDTQYF.

A few counts support this clone. V is TRBV4-1 and J is TRBJ2-7; TRBD1 agrees at 9 bases. Germline CDR1 reads MGHRA; CDR2 reads YSYEKL. With V trimmed by 4 bases and J by 7 bases, 11 bases remained unmatched. This CDR3 spans 15 amino acids. The CDR3 nucleotides read TGCGCCAGCAGCCCAGGGACAGGGACGGGCAAAGAGCAGTACTTC. Amino acid sequence: CASSPGTGTGKEQYF.

CDR3 nucleotide sequence: TGTGCCAGCAGCGTAGCTACGGCGAGCGCCCAGTACTTC. It codes for CASSVATASAQYF. V gene TRBV9 combines with J gene TRBJ2-5; no definite D call. The CDR3 spans 13 residues. The germline CDR1 and CDR2 sequences are SGDLS and YYNGEE. Trimming removed 0 bases at V and 9 bases at J, with 12 bases between.

The chain joins TRBV4-3 to TRBJ1-4; 8 bases are a match to TRBD1. CDR1 and CDR2 from the germline V gene are LGHNA and YSLEER. V trimming: 1 base; J trimming: 7 bases; junction bases outside the gene matches: 5. The CDR3 sequence is 15 residues long. In DNA form, the CDR3 reads TGCGCCAGCAGCCAAGGGACAGGGATCTCTGAAAAACTGTTTTTT. It yields the protein CASSQGTGISEKLFF.

The rearrangement joins TRBV15 to TRBJ2-3; 9 bases are a match to TRBD2. Trimming took 0 bases from V and 4 from J; bases not matched to a gene: 17. This CDR3 comprises 20 residues. Germline loops: CDR1 LNHNV, CDR2 YYDKDF (reference sequence). Here the CDR3 DNA reads TGTGCCACCAGCAGAGATTCGGGGCCTTGGCGGGAGGGGAGCGCAGATACGCAGTATTTT. This sequence encodes CATSRDSGPWREGSADTQYF. Based on the CDR3 plus reference TRBV15 and TRBJ2-3, the full variable domain is DAMVIQNPRYQVTQFGKPVTLSCSQTLNHNVMYWYQQKSSQAPKLLFHYYDKDFNNEADTPDNFQSRRPNTSFCFLDIRSPGLGDTAMYLCATSRDSGPWREGSADTQYFGPGTRLTVL.

The V and J genes are TRBV4-1 and TRBJ1-1; D not certain. V was clipped by 0 bases and J by 1 base, with 15 bases between them. The CDR3 sequence is 17 residues long. Germline CDR1 MGHRA, CDR2 YSYEKL. Here the CDR3 DNA reads TGCGCCAGCAGCCAAGATCCACCCACGGGAGGGAACACTGAAGCTTTCTTT. This encodes CASSQDPPTGGNTEAFF.

The chain is built from TRBV6-2 or TRBV6-3 and TRBJ1-5; D unclear. This CDR3 region has 12 residues. V lost 6 bases and J lost 11, with 14 bases in between. The germline gives CDR1 MNHEY, CDR2 SVGEGT. This CDR3 is CASSRTMGAQHF. The CDR3 DNA is TGTGCCAGCAGCAGGACCATGGGAGCCCAGCATTTT.

The V gene is TRBV20-1, the J gene TRBJ1-1, with D uncertain. There are 10 residues in the CDR3. The germline gives CDR1 DFQATT, CDR2 SNEGSKA (reference sequence). The V and J ends lost 5 bases and 9 bases respectively, with 10 bases between them. CDR3 residues: CSAHRRKAFF. The CDR3 region has the DNA TGCAGTGCTCATAGGAGGAAAGCTTTCTTT.

The gene calls are TRBV7-8 and TRBJ2-7; 10 bases line up with TRBD1. V dropped 1 base and J dropped 2; count of bases not matched to a gene: 5. Per germline, CDR1 SGHVS and CDR2 FQNEAQ. This CDR3 has 16 residues. The CDR3 DNA sequence: TGTGCCAGCAGCTTAGGTCCCGGGACAGGGGCCTACGAGCAGTACTTC. Protein: CASSLGPGTGAYEQYF.

The chain joins TRBV4-3 to TRBJ1-1; D is unclear. CDR3 length: 14 amino acids. The germline V gene has CDR1 LGHNA and CDR2 YSLEER. V gave up 4 bases and J gave up 1 base, with 10 bases separating them. CDR3 residues: CASSPEVGNTEAFF. The CDR3 bases are TGCGCCAGCAGCCCCGAGGTGGGGAACACTGAAGCTTTCTTT.